A single T cell receptor beta chain is shown here with its context. This specimen belongs to a study of blood T cell repertoires in COVID-19. The wider study: The study drew acute and convalescent COVID-19 samples from the United States, Italy and Spain. Nucleic acid was either cDNA or gDNA, and it came from T cells, B-cell-depleted T cells, or PBMCs.

From germline, CDR1 is SGDLS and CDR2 YYNGEE. Germline trimming cut 3 bases from V and 1 base from J; bases unmatched to any gene: 2. This CDR3 has 15 amino acids. In the authors' methods: The assay estimated nucleated cells by amplifying reference gene primers. Profiling relied on immunoSEQ multiplex PCR, and the TCRdb table lists in-frame clones only, not all of them. That table supplies the V and J calls and clone size; D and trimming were determined from the DNA. The sample shows around 200,000 clones, around 85% of them seen only once. The clonotype was recovered from a man in his 60s with acute or convalescent COVID-19. Sequencing was carried out using peripheral blood. This chain uses TRBV9 with TRBJ2-3; 10 nucleotides match TRBD1. CDR3 loop: CASSAGTGGTDTQYF. The DNA for the CDR3 is TGTGCCAGCAGCGCCGGGACAGGGGGCACAGATACGCAGTATTTT.